This T cell receptor beta chain came from a study of blood T cell repertoires in COVID-19. Across the whole study: The United States, Italy and Spain supplied acute and convalescent COVID-19 samples.

V lost 7 bases and J 4 bases, leaving 14 bases between the germline ends. Germline assignment: CDR1 SGHVS and CDR2 FQNEAQ. This CDR3 is built from 13 residues. The repertoire was sequenced with immunoSEQ multiplex PCR; TCRdb's copy has only in-frame clones and lacks some. The repertoire holds fewer than 200,000 clones, over 80% seen once, with about 7.8% in the top ten. The chain couples TRBV7-8 to TRBJ2-7, with a weak D call TRBD2 (5 bases). Sequencing was performed on peripheral blood. The receptor was isolated from a woman aged 55-69 years with COVID-19, enrolled during active disease. CDR3 in amino acids: CASTLRGMYEQYF. Here the CDR3 DNA reads TGTGCCAGCACCTTGAGAGGGATGTACGAGCAGTACTTC.